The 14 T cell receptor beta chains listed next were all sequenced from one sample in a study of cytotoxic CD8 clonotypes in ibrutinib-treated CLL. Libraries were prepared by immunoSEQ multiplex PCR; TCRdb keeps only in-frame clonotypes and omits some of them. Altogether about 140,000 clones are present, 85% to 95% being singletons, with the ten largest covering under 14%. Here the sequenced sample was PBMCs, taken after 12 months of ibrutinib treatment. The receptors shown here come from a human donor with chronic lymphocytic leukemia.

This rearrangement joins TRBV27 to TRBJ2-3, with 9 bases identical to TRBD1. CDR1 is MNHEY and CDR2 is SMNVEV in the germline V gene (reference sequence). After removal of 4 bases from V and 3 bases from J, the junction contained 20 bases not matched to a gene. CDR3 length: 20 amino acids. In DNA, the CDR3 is TGTGCCAGCAGTTCCTATAAAGGGGACAGGGCTTCGTATAGGACAGATACGCAGTATTTT. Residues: CASSSYKGDRASYRTDTQYF.

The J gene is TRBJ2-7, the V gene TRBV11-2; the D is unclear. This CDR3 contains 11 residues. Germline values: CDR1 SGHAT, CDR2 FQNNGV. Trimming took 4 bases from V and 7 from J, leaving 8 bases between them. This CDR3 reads CASSWLKEQYF. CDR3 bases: TGTGCCAGCAGCTGGTTGAAAGAGCAGTACTTC. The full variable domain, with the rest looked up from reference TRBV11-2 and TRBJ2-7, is EAGVAQSPRYKIIEKRQSVAFWCNPISGHATLYWYQQILGQGPKLLIQFQNNGVVDDSQLPKDRFSAERLKGVDSTLKIQPAKLEDSAVYLCASSWLKEQYFGPGTRLTVT.

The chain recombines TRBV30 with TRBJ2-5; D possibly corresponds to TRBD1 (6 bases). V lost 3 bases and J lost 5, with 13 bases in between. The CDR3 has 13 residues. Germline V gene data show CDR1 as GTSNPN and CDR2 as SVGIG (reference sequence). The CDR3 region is CAWSDRRRETQYF. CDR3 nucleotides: TGTGCCTGGAGCGACAGGCGGAGGGAGACCCAGTACTTC. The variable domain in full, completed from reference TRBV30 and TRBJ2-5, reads SQTIHQWPATLVQPVGSPLSLECTVEGTSNPNLYWYRQAAGRGLQLLFYSVGIGQISSEVPQNLSASRPQDRQFILSSKKLLLSDSGFYLCAWSDRRRETQYFGPGTRLLVL.

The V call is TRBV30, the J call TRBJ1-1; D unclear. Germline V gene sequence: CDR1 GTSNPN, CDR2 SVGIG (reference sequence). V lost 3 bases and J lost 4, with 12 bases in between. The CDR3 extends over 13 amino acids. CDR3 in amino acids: CAWSLQPGTEAFF. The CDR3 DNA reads TGTGCCTGGAGCCTCCAGCCGGGCACTGAAGCTTTCTTT.

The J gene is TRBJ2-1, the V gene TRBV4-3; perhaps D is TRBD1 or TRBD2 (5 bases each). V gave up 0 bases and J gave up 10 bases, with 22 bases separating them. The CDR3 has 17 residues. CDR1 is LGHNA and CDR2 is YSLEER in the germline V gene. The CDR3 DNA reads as TGCGCCAGCAGCCAAGAAGATTGGGGAGAGAGGGGAATGGAGCAGTTCTTC. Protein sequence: CASSQEDWGERGMEQFF.

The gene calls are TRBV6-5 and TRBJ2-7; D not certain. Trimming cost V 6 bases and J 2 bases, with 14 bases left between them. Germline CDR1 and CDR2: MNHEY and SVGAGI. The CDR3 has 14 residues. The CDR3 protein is CASRPSRTAYEQYF. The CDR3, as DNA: TGTGCCAGCAGGCCCTCCAGGACCGCCTACGAGCAGTACTTC.

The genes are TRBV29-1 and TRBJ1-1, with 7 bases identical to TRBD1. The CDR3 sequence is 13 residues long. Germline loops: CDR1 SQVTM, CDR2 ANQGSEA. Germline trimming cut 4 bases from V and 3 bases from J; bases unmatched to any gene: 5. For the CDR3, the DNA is TGCAGCGTTGTGCCAGGGGGGGACACTGAAGCTTTCTTT. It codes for CSVVPGGDTEAFF.

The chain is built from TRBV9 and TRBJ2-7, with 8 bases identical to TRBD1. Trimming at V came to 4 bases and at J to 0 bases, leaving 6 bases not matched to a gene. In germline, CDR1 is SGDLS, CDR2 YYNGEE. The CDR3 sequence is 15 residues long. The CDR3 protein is CASSLGQGFSYEQYF. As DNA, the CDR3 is TGTGCCAGCAGCCTAGGACAGGGCTTCTCCTACGAGCAGTACTTC. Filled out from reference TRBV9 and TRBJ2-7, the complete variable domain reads DSGVTQTPKHLITATGQRVTLRCSPRSGDLSVYWYQQSLDQGLQFLIQYYNGEERAKGNILERFSAQQFPDLHSELNLSSLELGDSALYFCASSLGQGFSYEQYFGPGTRLTVT.

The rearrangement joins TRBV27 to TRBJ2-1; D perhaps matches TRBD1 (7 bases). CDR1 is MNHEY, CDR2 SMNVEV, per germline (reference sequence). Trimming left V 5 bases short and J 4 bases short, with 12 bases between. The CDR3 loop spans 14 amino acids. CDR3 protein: CASSPRDRYNEQFF. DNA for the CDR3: TGTGCCAGCAGTCCGCGGGACAGATACAATGAGCAGTTCTTC.

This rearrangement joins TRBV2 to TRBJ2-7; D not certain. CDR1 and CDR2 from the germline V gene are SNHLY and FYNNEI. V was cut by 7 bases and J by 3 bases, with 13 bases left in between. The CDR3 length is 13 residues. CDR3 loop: CASTYPEYYEQYF. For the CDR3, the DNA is TGTGCCAGCACCTATCCGGAATACTACGAGCAGTACTTC.

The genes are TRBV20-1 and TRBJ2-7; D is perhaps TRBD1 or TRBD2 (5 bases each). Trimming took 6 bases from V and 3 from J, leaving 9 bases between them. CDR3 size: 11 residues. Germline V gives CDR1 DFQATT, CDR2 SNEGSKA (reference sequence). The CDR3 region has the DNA TGCAGTGCAGGGGACCTCTACGAGCAGTACTTC. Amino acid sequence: CSAGDLYEQYF.

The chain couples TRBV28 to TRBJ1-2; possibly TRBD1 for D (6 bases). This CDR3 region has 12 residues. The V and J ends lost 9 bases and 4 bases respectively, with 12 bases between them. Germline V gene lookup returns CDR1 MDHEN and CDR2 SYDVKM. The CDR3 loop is CASLQGLYGYTF. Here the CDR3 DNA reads TGTGCCAGTTTACAGGGCCTCTATGGCTACACCTTC.

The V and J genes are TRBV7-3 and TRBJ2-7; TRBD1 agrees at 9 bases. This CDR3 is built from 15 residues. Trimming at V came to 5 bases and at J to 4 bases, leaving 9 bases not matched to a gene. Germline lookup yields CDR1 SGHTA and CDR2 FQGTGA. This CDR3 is CASSQYRDREYEQYF. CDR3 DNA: TGTGCCAGCAGCCAATACCGGGACAGGGAATACGAGCAGTACTTC.

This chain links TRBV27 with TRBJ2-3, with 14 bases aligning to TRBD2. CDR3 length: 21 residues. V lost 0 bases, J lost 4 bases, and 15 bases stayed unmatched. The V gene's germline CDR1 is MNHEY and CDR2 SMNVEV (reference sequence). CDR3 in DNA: TGTGCCAGCAGTTTATCTCTACCGGGACTAGCGGGAGACCCCGGGCCAGATACGCAGTATTTT. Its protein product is CASSLSLPGLAGDPGPDTQYF.